This TCR beta chain was captured by sequencing in a study of T cell clonality in common variable immunodeficiency (dated by TCRdb to between 2015 and 2017). The paper as a whole reports these results and caveats: Differences among patients in the CVID cohort limited the correlations between repertoire features and clinical complications. Even though DNA input was the same, control samples had an average of around 78,000 unique sequences each, compared with about 30,000 in CVID samples. Healthy controls shared more TCRbeta clones with each other than CVID subjects shared among themselves (p < 0.0001). TCRbeta clonality was higher in CVID subjects than in healthy controls (t-test p = 0.018), and the increase was most characteristic of about a third of subjects. According to the authors, figuring out what caused the increased clonality in CVID would require sequencing the repertoires of T cell subpopulations. CVID TCRbeta sequences reportedly showed fewer deletions and N-nucleotide insertions and lacked highly modified clones with 13 or more V deletions.

The CDR3 has 13 amino acids, counting the end cysteine and phenylalanine. Only the CDR3 bases that were read are kept: 30 of them, in frame from base 1. This clone was seen ten or more times. What antigen it recognizes has not been identified. The read finishes 3 residues shy of the CDR3 end, and the germline J gene is used to complete it. For sequencing input, CVID and control samples contributed equivalent amounts of genomic DNA. For every sample, a 60 bp segment covering the rearranged TCRbeta CDR3 region was amplified and then sequenced. The immunoSEQ assay, a bias-corrected multiplex PCR combined with high-throughput sequencing, was used to amplify TCRbeta. The study's own analysis went as follows. Each unique nucleotide sequence was treated as a clone and annotated with V, D and J genes, copy number and frequency. Sequences were labeled productive if in frame, and non-productive if out of frame or containing stop codons. As previously described, Shannon's entropy was used to calculate clonality. The predicted amino acid sequences of productive clones were used to derive mean CDR3 Kyte-Doolittle hydropathy. Scaled V gene usage was hierarchically clustered using Manhattan distance and complete linkage with the R hclust function. To assess clone sharing by CDR3 amino acid sequence, 12 repertoires per group were resampled over 100 rounds. The repertoires were screened for some 69 published EBV-specific TCRbeta sequences and approximately 230 published CMV-specific TCRbeta sequences. A couple of CVID samples that yielded fewer than 10,000 sequences were excluded from the analysis, so approximately 38 CVID repertoires were retained. TCRdb re-hosts the immuneACCESS table, in-frame sequences only. Its copies lack some clones; in the studies checked, an unresolved V gene accounts for under half of them, and the cause for the rest is not known. The D gene and trimming were derived from the DNA, and the V and J assignments and clone size from that table. The table shows 35,000 or so clones here, with no singletons. Jointly, the top ten make up 0.95% of the sample.

Most CVID patients and most healthy controls were of Caucasian heritage. Heparinized peripheral whole blood samples of about 4.5 to 8 ml were collected from each donor. Genomic DNA from adults with common variable immune deficiency (CVID) and from healthy adult controls was the source for sequencing TCRbeta CDR3 repertoires. The control group comprised some 22 healthy adult volunteers, approximately twelve female and roughly ten male, aged about 23 to 70 years with a mean age of around 37. Diluted blood was subjected to density centrifugation over Hypaque 1077 or Ficoll-Paque for isolation of peripheral blood mononuclear cells. Genomic DNA was obtained from unsorted mononuclear cells through either Qiagen column purification or a centrifugation-based method.

This sequence uses TRBV12-3 or TRBV12-4 and TRBJ1-1, with the D segment identity uncertain. This clonotype originated in a person aged 18-70 years in good health. The specimen sequenced was peripheral blood mononuclear cells. CDR3 protein: CASSLGGVQRAFF. The covered CDR3 bases are TGTGCCAGCAGTTTAGGTGGTGTTCAGAGG.